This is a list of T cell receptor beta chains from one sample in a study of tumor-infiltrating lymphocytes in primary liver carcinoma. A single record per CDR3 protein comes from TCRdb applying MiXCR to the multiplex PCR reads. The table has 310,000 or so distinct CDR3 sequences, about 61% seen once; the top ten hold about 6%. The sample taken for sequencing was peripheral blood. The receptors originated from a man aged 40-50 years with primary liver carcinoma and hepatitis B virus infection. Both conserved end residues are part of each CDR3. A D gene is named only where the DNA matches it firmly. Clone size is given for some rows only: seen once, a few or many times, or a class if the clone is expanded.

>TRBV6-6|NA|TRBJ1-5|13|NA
CASSYGTGQPQHF
TGTGCCAGCAGTTACGGGACGGGTCAGCCCCAGCATTTT
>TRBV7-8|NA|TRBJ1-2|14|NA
CASSLIRGGYGYTF
TGTGCCAGCAGCTTGATAAGGGGCGGCTATGGCTACACCTTC
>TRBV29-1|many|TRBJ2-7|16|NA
CSVEDRRTPEYYEQYF
TGCAGCGTTGAAGATCGGCGGACACCCGAGTACTACGAGCAGTACTTC
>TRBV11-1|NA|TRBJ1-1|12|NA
CASLGGNAEAFF
TGTGCCAGCCTAGGGGGGAACGCTGAAGCTTTCTTT
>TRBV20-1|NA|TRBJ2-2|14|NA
CSAREGTGTGELFF
TGCAGTGCTAGAGAGGGGACGGGCACCGGGGAGCTGTTTTTT
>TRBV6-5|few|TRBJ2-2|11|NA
CASSRTGELFF
TGTGCCAGCAGCCGGACCGGGGAGCTGTTTTTT
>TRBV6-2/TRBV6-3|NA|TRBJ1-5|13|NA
CASSYSGAPCVVF
TGTGCCAGCAGTTACTCGGGGGCCCCCTGTGTTGTTTTT
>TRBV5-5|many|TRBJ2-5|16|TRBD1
CASSLGQGWVQETQYF
TGTGCCAGCAGCTTGGGACAGGGGTGGGTTCAAGAGACCCAGTACTTC
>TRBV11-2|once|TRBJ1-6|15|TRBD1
CASSSNRGSHSPHHF
TGTGCCAGCAGCTCAAACAGGGGAAGTCATTCACCCCACCATTTT
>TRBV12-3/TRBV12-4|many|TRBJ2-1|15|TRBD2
CASSSLAGGANEQFF
TGTGCCAGCAGTTCCTTAGCGGGAGGGGCCAATGAGCAGTTCTTC
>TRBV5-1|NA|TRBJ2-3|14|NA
CASSLAARGDTQYF
TGCGCCAGCAGCTTGGCGGCCCGGGGAGATACGCAGTATTTT
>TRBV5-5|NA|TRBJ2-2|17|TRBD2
CASVVKPGLAGTGGLFF
TGTGCCAGCGTTGTCAAACCGGGACTAGCGGGGACTGGGGGGCTGTTTTTT